Below, 5 T cell receptor beta chains from the same sample are listed, as sequenced in a study of blood T cell repertoires in COVID-19. Sequencing used immunoSEQ multiplex PCR; TCRdb keeps in-frame clones, though not all of them. There are some 260,000 clones in the sample; 88% occur only once, and around 0.98% lies in the top ten. The sample comprised peripheral blood. The origin of the receptors is a woman aged 35 to 49 who had recovered from COVID-19.

The rearrangement joins TRBV4-1 to TRBJ2-1, with TRBD2 as a possible D gene (6 bases). Germline loops: CDR1 MGHRA, CDR2 YSYEKL. V shed 1 base and J shed 4 bases, with 11 bases lying between them. The CDR3 loop spans 15 amino acids. CDR3 DNA: TGCGCCAGCAGCCAAGGGGCGGGGCCTTACAATGAGCAGTTCTTC. Translated, it gives CASSQGAGPYNEQFF.

The J gene is TRBJ1-2, the V gene TRBV9; weak D call: TRBD1 (6 bases). The CDR3 totals 15 residues. The V and J ends lost 0 bases and 4 bases respectively, with 13 bases between them. Germline lookup yields CDR1 SGDLS and CDR2 YYNGEE. The chain's CDR3 is CASSVARGRGYGYTF. In DNA, the CDR3 is TGTGCCAGCAGCGTAGCTAGGGGCAGGGGCTATGGCTACACCTTC.

This chain uses TRBV13 with TRBJ1-2; the D is unclear. Germline lookup yields CDR1 PRHDT and CDR2 FYEKMQ (reference sequence). This CDR3 has 16 residues. Trimming took 4 bases from V and 5 from J, leaving 20 bases between them. The CDR3 coding sequence is TGTGCCAGCAGCTCTAGTAGTAGCCTCGCAAGATATGGCTACACCTTC. Protein sequence: CASSSSSSLARYGYTF.

The genes are TRBV12-3 or TRBV12-4 and TRBJ1-5; no reliable D call. Trimming shortened V by 1 base and J by 5 bases, and 6 bases separated the two germline ends. CDR3 length: 13 amino acids. CDR3 in DNA: TGTGCCAGCAGTTTAGGGCCCTATCAGCCCCAGCATTTT. This codes for CASSLGPYQPQHF.

V usage is TRBV19 and J usage is TRBJ1-5, with TRBD1 matching over 9 bases. This CDR3 is built from 17 residues. CDR1 and CDR2 (germline): LNHDA, SQIVND (reference sequence). Trimming at V came to 4 bases and at J to 4 bases, leaving 11 bases not matched to a gene. The CDR3 bases are TGTGCCAGTAGTAGGAGGGGCGGGACAGGGATTAATCAGCCCCAGCATTTT. It specifies CASSRRGGTGINQPQHF.